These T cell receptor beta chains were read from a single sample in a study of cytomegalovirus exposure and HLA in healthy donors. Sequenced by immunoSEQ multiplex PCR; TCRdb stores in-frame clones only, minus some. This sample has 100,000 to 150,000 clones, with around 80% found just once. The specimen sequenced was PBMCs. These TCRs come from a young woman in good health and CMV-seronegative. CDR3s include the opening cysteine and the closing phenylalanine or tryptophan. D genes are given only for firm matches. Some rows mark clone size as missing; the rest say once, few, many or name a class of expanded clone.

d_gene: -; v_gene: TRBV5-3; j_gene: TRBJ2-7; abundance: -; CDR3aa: CARSRGILIYEQYF; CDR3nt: TGTGCCAGAAGCAGGGGGATCCTCATCTACGAGCAGTACTTC
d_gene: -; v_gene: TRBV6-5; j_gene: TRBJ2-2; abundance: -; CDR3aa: CASSFEPGELFF; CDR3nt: TGTGCCAGCAGTTTCGAGCCGGGGGAGCTGTTTTTT
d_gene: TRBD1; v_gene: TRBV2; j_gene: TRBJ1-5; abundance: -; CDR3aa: CASSGETGWNQPQHF; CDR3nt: TGTGCCAGCAGTGGGGAGACAGGGTGGAATCAGCCCCAGCATTTT
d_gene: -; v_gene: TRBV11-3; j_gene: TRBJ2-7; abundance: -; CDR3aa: CASSLDLSGKQYF; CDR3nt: TGTGCCAGCAGCTTAGATCTAAGCGGTAAGCAGTACTTC
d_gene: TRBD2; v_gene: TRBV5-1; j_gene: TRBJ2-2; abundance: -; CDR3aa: CASSLGGTTGELFF; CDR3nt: TGCGCCAGCAGTCTCGGGGGGACCACCGGGGAGCTGTTTTTT
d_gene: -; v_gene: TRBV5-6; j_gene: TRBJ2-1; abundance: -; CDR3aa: CASSPISAGDNEQFF; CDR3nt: TGTGCCAGCAGCCCCATCTCCGCGGGTGACAATGAGCAGTTCTTC
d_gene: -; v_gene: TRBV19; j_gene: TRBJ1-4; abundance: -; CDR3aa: CASTDEDRRPNEKLFF; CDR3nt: TGTGCCAGTACCGACGAAGACAGGAGACCTAATGAAAAACTGTTTTTT
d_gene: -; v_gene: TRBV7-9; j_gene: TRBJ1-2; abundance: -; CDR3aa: CASSSSGPRGGYTF; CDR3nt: TGTGCCAGCAGCTCGTCCGGACCTAGAGGGGGCTACACCTTC
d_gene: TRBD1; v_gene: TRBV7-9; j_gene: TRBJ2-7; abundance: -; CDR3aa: CASSLGDRGEQYF; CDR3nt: TGTGCCAGCAGCTTAGGGGACAGGGGCGAGCAGTACTTC
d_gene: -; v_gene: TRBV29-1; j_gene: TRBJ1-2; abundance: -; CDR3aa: CSVDFRYGYTF; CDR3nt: TGCAGCGTTGATTTTCGTTATGGCTACACCTTC
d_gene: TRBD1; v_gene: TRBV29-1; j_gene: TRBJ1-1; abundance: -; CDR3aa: CSVPDRGGSTEAFF; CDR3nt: TGCAGCGTTCCTGACAGGGGAGGGAGCACTGAAGCTTTCTTT
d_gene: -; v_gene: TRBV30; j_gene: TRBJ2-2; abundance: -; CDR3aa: CAWSVRTTGELFF; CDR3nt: TGTGCCTGGAGTGTCCGGACAACCGGGGAGCTGTTTTTT
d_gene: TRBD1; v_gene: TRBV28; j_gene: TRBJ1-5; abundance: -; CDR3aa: CASSLWGQPLNQPQHF; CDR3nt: TGTGCCAGCAGTTTATGGGGACAGCCTCTAAATCAGCCCCAGCATTTT
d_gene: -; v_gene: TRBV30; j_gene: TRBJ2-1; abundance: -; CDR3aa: CAWSQGNSDEQFF; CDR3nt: TGTGCCTGGAGCCAGGGTAACAGCGATGAGCAGTTCTTC
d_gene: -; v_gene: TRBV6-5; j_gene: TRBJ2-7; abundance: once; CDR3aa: CASSYSSTTYEQYF; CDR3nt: TGTGCCAGCAGTTACTCTAGCACAACCTACGAGCAGTACTTC
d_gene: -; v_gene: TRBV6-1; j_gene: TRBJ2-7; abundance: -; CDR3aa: CASSGPPELQYF; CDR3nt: TGTGCCAGCAGTGGCCCCCCCGAGCTTCAGTACTTC
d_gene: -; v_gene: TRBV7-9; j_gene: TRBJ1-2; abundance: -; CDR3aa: CASTHGESDGYTF; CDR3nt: TGTGCCAGCACCCACGGAGAGTCGGATGGCTACACCTTC
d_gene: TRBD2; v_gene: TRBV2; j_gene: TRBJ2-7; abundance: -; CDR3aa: CASSEGLAVTYEQYF; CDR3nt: TGTGCCAGCAGTGAAGGGCTAGCGGTGACCTACGAGCAGTACTTC
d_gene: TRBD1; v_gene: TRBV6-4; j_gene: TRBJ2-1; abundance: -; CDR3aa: CASSAGGPYNEQFF; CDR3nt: TGTGCCAGCTCCGCAGGGGGTCCCTACAATGAGCAGTTCTTC
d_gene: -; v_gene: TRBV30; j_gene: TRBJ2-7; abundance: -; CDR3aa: CAWSVQGFYEQYF; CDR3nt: TGTGCCTGGAGTGTACAGGGATTCTACGAGCAGTACTTC
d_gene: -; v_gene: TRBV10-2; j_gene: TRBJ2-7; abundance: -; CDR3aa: CASSAGLRPYEQYF; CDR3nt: TGCGCCAGCAGTGCGGGACTTAGACCTTACGAGCAGTACTTC
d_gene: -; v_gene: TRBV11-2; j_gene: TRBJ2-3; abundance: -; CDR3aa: CASSLGTHTDTQYF; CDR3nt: TGTGCCAGCAGCTTAGGGACTCACACAGATACGCAGTATTTT
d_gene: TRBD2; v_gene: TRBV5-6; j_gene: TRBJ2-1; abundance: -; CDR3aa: CASSLEAGVEQFF; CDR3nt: TGTGCCAGCAGCTTGGAGGCGGGGGTTGAGCAGTTCTTC
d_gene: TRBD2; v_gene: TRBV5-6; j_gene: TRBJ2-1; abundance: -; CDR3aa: CASSLVRAGDNEQFF; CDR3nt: TGTGCCAGCAGCTTGGTTCGAGCGGGGGACAATGAGCAGTTCTTC
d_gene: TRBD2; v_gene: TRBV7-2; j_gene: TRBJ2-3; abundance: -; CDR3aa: CASRGLAGDTQYF; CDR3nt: TGTGCCAGCAGGGGACTAGCTGGAGATACGCAGTATTTT
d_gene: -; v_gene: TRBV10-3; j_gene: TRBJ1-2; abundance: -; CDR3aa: CAISRVAEHGYTF; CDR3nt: TGTGCCATCTCCCGGGTTGCTGAGCATGGCTACACCTTC
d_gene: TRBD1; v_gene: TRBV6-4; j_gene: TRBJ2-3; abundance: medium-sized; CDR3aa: CASSEGQGADTQYF; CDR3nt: TGTGCCAGCAGTGAGGGACAGGGGGCAGATACGCAGTATTTT
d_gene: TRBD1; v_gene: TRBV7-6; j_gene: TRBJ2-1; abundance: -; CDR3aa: CASSFETGGAGGQFF; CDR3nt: TGTGCCAGCAGCTTTGAGACAGGGGGCGCCGGAGGGCAGTTCTTC
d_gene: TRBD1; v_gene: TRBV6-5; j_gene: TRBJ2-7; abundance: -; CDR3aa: CASGSGTASTYEQYF; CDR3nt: TGTGCCAGCGGCTCCGGGACAGCCTCAACCTACGAGCAGTACTTC